The sequence of this T cell receptor (beta chain) was determined in a study of blood T cells in healthy people across ages. Alongside a J-beta primer mix, a sample-barcoded 5' primer served in a second PCR lasting roughly 6 to 11 cycles. Each CDR3 protein is one row after TCRdb ran MiXCR on the 5' RACE reads. The sample shows 750,000 to 850,000 distinct CDR3 sequences, approximately 25% of them seen only once. This clonotype was seen a handful of times. Its antigen remains unknown. The germline CDR1 and CDR2 sequences are MGHRA and YSYEKL. V was pared by 2 bases and J by 5 bases, with 12 bases between. This CDR3 is 14 amino acids long. Study-wide findings and caveats: TCR beta diversity correlated strongly with naive T cell percentage.

These data also formed part of another study, on T cells of mothers and their children. From that report: The people who donated were three healthy Caucasian mothers and their six children.

The source is a boy aged 10-17 years in good health. The chain links TRBV4-1 to TRBJ2-5; D is tentatively TRBD1 or TRBD2 (6 bases each). The sequenced material came from blood. The CDR3 here is CASSQYTGRETQYF. The CDR3, as DNA: TGCGCCAGCAGCCAATATACAGGGAGGGAGACCCAGTACTTC.